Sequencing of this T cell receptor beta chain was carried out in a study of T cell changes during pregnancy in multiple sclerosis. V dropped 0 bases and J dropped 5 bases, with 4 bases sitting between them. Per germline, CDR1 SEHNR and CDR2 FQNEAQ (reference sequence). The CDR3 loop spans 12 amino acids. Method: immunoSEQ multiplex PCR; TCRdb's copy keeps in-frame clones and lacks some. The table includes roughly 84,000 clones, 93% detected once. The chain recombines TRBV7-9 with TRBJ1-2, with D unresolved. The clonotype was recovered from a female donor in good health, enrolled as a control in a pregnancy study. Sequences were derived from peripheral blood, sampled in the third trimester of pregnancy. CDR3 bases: TGTGCCAGCAGCTTAGCGTCATATGGCTACACCTTC. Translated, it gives CASSLASYGYTF.